This passage covers 16 T cell receptor beta chains from one sample sequenced in a study of shared clonotypes between healthy human individuals. Profiled with immunoSEQ multiplex PCR; TCRdb holds only in-frame clones, not every one. The sample lists under 1,100,000 clones, about 75% occurring once. Sequences were obtained from memory CD4+ T cells sorted from blood. The subset was: CD45RA-negative fraction. These TCRs come from a man aged 18 to 30 in good health.

The chain carries TRBV6-6 and TRBJ1-2; 7 nucleotides align to TRBD1. V was pared by 7 bases and J by 6 bases, with 8 bases of the junction left unmatched. The CDR3 contains 13 residues. Germline V gene sequence: CDR1 MNHNY, CDR2 SVGAGI (reference sequence). In DNA form, the CDR3 reads TGTGCCAGCACCCCGTGGCAGGGGGATGGCTACACCTTC. Protein: CASTPWQGDGYTF.

The CDR3 region has the DNA TGTGCCAGCAGAAAGGGGAAAGGGGGTAGTAATTACTATGGCTACACCTTC. Protein product: CASRKGKGGSNYYGYTF. The genes are TRBV27 and TRBJ1-2; a possible D gene is TRBD1 (6 bases). Trimming cost V 6 bases and J 3 bases, with 23 bases left between them. Per germline, CDR1 MNHEY and CDR2 SMNVEV (reference sequence). The CDR3 sequence is 17 residues long.

The CDR3 DNA follows: TGTGCCAGCACTACGCGACCAGCAAACAATGAGCAGTTCTTC. Translated: CASTTRPANNEQFF. This rearrangement joins TRBV2 to TRBJ2-1, with D hard to call. The ends were cut back, 7 bases at V and 5 bases at J, with 15 bases in the middle. Germline V gene lookup returns CDR1 SNHLY and CDR2 FYNNEI. The CDR3 consists of 14 residues. Drawing the rest from reference TRBV2 and TRBJ2-1, the complete variable domain is EPEVTQTPSHQVTQMGQEVILRCVPISNHLYFYWYRQILGQKVEFLVSFYNNEISEKSEIFDDQFSVERPDGSNFTLKIRSTKLEDSAMYFCASTTRPANNEQFFGPGTRLTVL.

The chain is built from TRBV18 and TRBJ2-5; D uncertain. Germline CDR1 KGHSH, CDR2 LQKENI. Between the trimmed V and J ends, which lost 4 bases and 0 bases, there was a span of 3 bases. CDR3 length equals 12 residues. In DNA, the CDR3 is TGTGCCAGCTCACTCAACCAAGAGACCCAGTACTTC. This sequence encodes CASSLNQETQYF.

The V and J genes are TRBV5-5 and TRBJ1-5; D gene uncertain. The germline CDR1 and CDR2 sequences are SGHKS and YYEKEE (reference sequence). The CDR3 totals 17 residues. Trimming removed 4 bases at V and 0 bases at J, with 17 bases between. CDR3 sequence reads: CASSPLGQALSNQPQHF. The CDR3, as DNA: TGTGCCAGCAGCCCCCTAGGGCAGGCCCTTAGCAATCAGCCCCAGCATTTT.

A remark on this clone: This clone may be a read error of a much larger clone one base away. This sample also contains other DNA sequences that code for the same CDR3. This chain joins TRBV15 and TRBJ2-5, with D uncertain. The CDR3 has 12 amino acids. V lost 0 bases, J lost 1 base, and 0 bases lay in between. Per the germline V gene, CDR1 is LNHNV and CDR2 is YYDKDF (reference sequence). The CDR3 is CATSRDQETQYF. The DNA of the CDR3 is TGTGCCACCAGCAGAGACCAAGAGACCCAGTACTTC.

V and J are TRBV21-1 and TRBJ1-2; TRBD1 reflects the table's D call only, with no check against the DNA. TRBV21-1 is shown as a pseudogene. The CDR3 is 17 residues long. The CDR3 loop is CASSKALRGPSNYGYTF. The CDR3 DNA sequence: TGTGCCAGCAGCAAAGCGCTCAGGGGACCCTCCAACTATGGCTACACCTTC.

V is TRBV11-2 and J is TRBJ1-2, with 9 positions matching TRBD1. This CDR3 contains 19 residues. With V trimmed by 5 bases and J by 0 bases, 16 bases remained unmatched. Germline assignment: CDR1 SGHAT and CDR2 FQNNGV. The CDR3 protein is CASSREAGTGPPSNYGYTF. In DNA, the CDR3 is TGTGCCAGCAGCAGAGAAGCCGGGACAGGGCCCCCGTCTAACTATGGCTACACCTTC.

This chain uses TRBV5-1 with TRBJ2-6, with D possibly matching TRBD2 (5 bases). V lost 5 bases, J lost 1 base, and 13 bases lay in between. Per the germline V gene, CDR1 is SGHRS and CDR2 is YFSETQ. The CDR3 covers 16 residues. The CDR3: CASSLVSGSGANVLTF. Here the CDR3 DNA reads TGCGCCAGCAGTCTCGTGTCGGGATCTGGGGCCAACGTCCTGACTTTC.

This rearrangement joins TRBV5-1 to TRBJ2-2, with 10 nucleotides matching TRBD1. With V trimmed by 1 base and J by 2 bases, 8 bases remained unmatched. The germline gives CDR1 SGHRS, CDR2 YFSETQ. The CDR3 contains 18 residues. The chain's CDR3 is CASSLLTGGLLNTGELFF. In DNA, the CDR3 is TGCGCCAGCAGCTTGTTGACAGGGGGCCTTCTAAACACCGGGGAGCTGTTTTTT.

The V gene is TRBV11-2, the J gene TRBJ2-1; no clear D gene. With 2 bases removed from V and 0 bases from J, the gap between germline ends came to 11 bases. Germline CDR1 is SGHAT and CDR2 is FQNNGV. This CDR3 spans 16 amino acids. The CDR3 sequence is CASSLWAGSSYNEQFF. In nucleotides, the CDR3 is TGTGCCAGCAGCTTATGGGCAGGAAGCTCCTACAATGAGCAGTTCTTC.

This clone has only a few counts. V gene TRBV7-2 combines with J gene TRBJ2-5; a possible D gene is TRBD2 (5 bases). CDR1 is SGHTA, CDR2 FQGNSA, per germline. CDR3 length: 14 amino acids. The V end lost 3 bases, the J end lost 1 base, and 9 bases lay between the germline ends. The CDR3 nucleotides read TGTGCCAGCAGCTTGTCTGAGGGCCAAGAGACCCAGTACTTC. It yields the protein CASSLSEGQETQYF.

The CDR3: CASSQDNEKTYEQYF. CDR3 in DNA: TGCGCCAGCAGCCAAGATAACGAGAAGACCTACGAGCAGTACTTC. The chain combines TRBV4-3 with TRBJ2-7; unclear D gene. The germline V gene encodes CDR1 LGHNA and CDR2 YSLEER. The V and J ends lost 0 bases and 2 bases respectively, with 11 bases between them. The CDR3 spans 15 residues.

The chain's CDR3 is CASSRGLGWQYF. CDR3 bases: TGTGCCAGCAGTCGAGGGCTGGGGTGGCAGTATTTT. The chain combines TRBV7-9 with TRBJ2-3; possibly TRBD2 for D (5 bases). Germline loops: CDR1 SEHNR, CDR2 FQNEAQ (reference sequence). This CDR3 comprises 12 residues. The V and J ends lost 6 bases and 11 bases respectively, with 15 bases between them.

The CDR3 DNA is TGTGCCAGCAGCTATGTACAGGTAGCGAACACTGAAGCTTTCTTT. Encoded protein: CASSYVQVANTEAFF. The chain joins TRBV7-8 to TRBJ1-1, with D perhaps TRBD1 (5 bases). The CDR3 is made up of 15 amino acids. The germline gives CDR1 SGHVS, CDR2 FQNEAQ. V lost 4 bases, J lost 1 base, and 13 bases lay in between. Together with reference TRBV7-8 and TRBJ1-1, the CDR3 gives the full variable domain: GAGVSQSPRYKVAKRGQDVALRCDPISGHVSLFWYQQALGQGPEFLTYFQNEAQLDKSGLPSDRFFAERPEGSVSTLKIQRTQQEDSAVYLCASSYVQVANTEAFFGQGTRLTVV.

CDR3 loop: CASSDGHGQETQYF. The CDR3 bases are TGTGCCAGCAGTGATGGACACGGACAAGAGACCCAGTACTTC. V usage is TRBV5-5 and J usage is TRBJ2-5; D is possibly TRBD1 (5 bases). Germline CDR1 and CDR2: SGHKS and YYEKEE (reference sequence). V lost 5 bases, J lost 2 bases, and 13 bases lay in between. The CDR3 covers 14 residues.